The 30 T cell receptor beta chains in this list originate from one sample, sequenced in a study of response to subunit inactivated influenza vaccine (dated by TCRdb to 2016 to 2018). The library was made by RT-PCR. The sequencer was an Illumina HiSeq 2500. TCRdb handled the public reads itself, with Q25 trimming in fastp and clone calling in MiXCR, and kept productive beta chains. Rows are unified per CDR3 protein, each entry keeping the most common DNA and genes. The sample table shows about 500,000 distinct CDR3 sequences, and roughly 13% are seen once. Of the sample, about 12% is held by the ten largest clones. Interpreted using the paper, the time point label stands for: 45 days after influenza vaccine administration. Source: PBMCs from blood, taken 45 days after vaccination. These receptors all stem from a man between 45 and 60 years old who received an inactivated influenza vaccine. Donor details come from another sample of the same person, matched by shared clones.

This clonotype was found a few times. The CDR3: CASSPGGVISPLHF. CDR3 nucleotides: TGTGCCAGCAGCCCTGGTGGGGTCATTTCACCCCTCCACTTT. This sequence joins TRBV12-3 or TRBV12-4 and TRBJ1-6; D gene uncertain. The CDR3 runs 14 residues. The V end lost 6 bases, the J end lost 9 bases, and 15 bases lay between the germline ends.

This clonotype appeared a few times. CDR3 region: CASSSLGRLYYEQYF. CDR3 bases: TGTGCCAGCAGCTCCCTGGGTAGGCTGTACTACGAGCAGTACTTC. J is TRBJ2-7 and V is TRBV7-8; no reliable D call. The CDR3 has 15 residues. Between the trimmed V and J ends, which lost 4 bases and 3 bases, there was a span of 16 bases. In germline, CDR1 is SGHVS, CDR2 FQNEAQ.

CDR3 sequence: CTLSFRATSGSRNTGELFF. Written as DNA, the CDR3 is TGTACCCTCAGTTTCCGCGCGACTAGCGGGAGTCGGAACACCGGGGAGCTGTTTTTT. The chain carries TRBV12-3 or TRBV12-4 and TRBJ2-2; 12 nucleotides agree with TRBD2. There are 19 residues in the CDR3.

V and J are TRBV7-9 and TRBJ2-6; 7 positions agree with TRBD2. V shed 4 bases, J shed 0 bases, and the junction held 6 bases outside the gene matches. CDR3 size: 17 residues. Germline V CDR1 and CDR2: SEHNR, FQNEAQ (reference sequence). In DNA form, the CDR3 reads TGTGCCAGCAGCTCTGCGGGAGCCATCTCTGGGGCCAACGTCCTGACTTTC. Its translation: CASSSAGAISGANVLTF.

The CDR3 nucleotides read TGTGCCAGCAGTTTAGTTGAACTAAATCAGCCCCAGCATTTT. Its protein product is CASSLVELNQPQHF. This rearrangement joins TRBV12-3 or TRBV12-4 to TRBJ1-5; D remains ambiguous. This CDR3 comprises 14 residues. V was cut by 1 base and J by 4 bases, with 8 bases left in between.

The chain couples TRBV12-3 or TRBV12-4 to TRBJ2-5; D ambiguous. This CDR3 has 14 amino acids. Trimming took off 2 bases at V and 6 bases at J, with 13 bases between the two ends. The CDR3 region has the DNA TGTGCCAGCAGTTTAAAGACATTGGTGAAGACCCAGTACTTC. Its translation: CASSLKTLVKTQYF.

This clonotype was seen only a few times. The chain recombines TRBV6-2 or TRBV6-3 with TRBJ1-1; D gene unclear. The CDR3 contains 11 residues. Germline-derived CDR1 and CDR2 are MNHEY and SVGEGT. The V and J ends lost 6 bases and 5 bases respectively, with 7 bases between them. The CDR3 loop is CASRTLTEAFF. The CDR3 coding sequence is TGTGCCAGCAGAACACTGACTGAAGCTTTCTTT.

V and J are TRBV5-5 and TRBJ2-2; the D is unclear. Trimming took off 0 bases at V and 3 bases at J, with 9 bases between the two ends. Per germline, CDR1 SGHKS and CDR2 YYEKEE (reference sequence). The CDR3 is 15 residues long. The CDR3 is CASSLASSHTGELFF. The CDR3 nucleotides read TGTGCCAGCAGCTTGGCCAGCAGTCACACCGGGGAGCTGTTTTTT.

The chain links TRBV5-1 to TRBJ2-1; 13 nucleotides line up with TRBD2. V shed 4 bases, J shed 16 bases, and the junction held 14 bases outside the gene matches. CDR1 SGHRS and CDR2 YFSETQ come from the germline V gene. The CDR3 is 15 residues long. The CDR3 DNA follows: TGCGCCAGCAGCCCCGGACTAGCGGGAGTGAAAGGCGTTTTCTTC. Translating gives CASSPGLAGVKGVFF. Full variable domain (rest looked up from reference TRBV5-1 and TRBJ2-1): KAGVTQTPRYLIKTRGQQVTLSCSPISGHRSVSWYQQTPGQGLQFLFEYFSETQRNKGNFPGRFSGRQFSNSRSEMNVSTLELGDSALYLCASSPGLAGVKGVFFGPGTRLTVL.

In this sample, this clonotype turned up many times. The chain links TRBV5-1 to TRBJ2-1; D not resolved. Germline V gene lookup returns CDR1 SGHRS and CDR2 YFSETQ. Trimming took off 4 bases at V and 7 bases at J, with 6 bases between the two ends. The CDR3 is 11 amino acids. In DNA, the CDR3 is TGCGCCAGCAGCGCTGAGAATGAGCAGTTCTTC. Translating gives CASSAENEQFF.

There are many counts of this clonotype. The gene calls are TRBV11-2 and TRBJ2-3, with D possibly being TRBD1 (5 bases). Germline loops: CDR1 SGHAT, CDR2 FQNNGV. This CDR3 is built from 14 residues. V was cut by 5 bases and J by 6 bases, with 15 bases left in between. CDR3: CASSTGPHEDTQYF. The CDR3 DNA reads as TGTGCCAGCAGCACAGGACCCCATGAGGATACGCAGTATTTT.

This sequence joins TRBV5-1 and TRBJ2-7; D possibly corresponds to TRBD1 (6 bases). The CDR3 is 14 residues long. The V end was cut by 2 bases, the J end by 6 bases, with 15 bases between. Germline CDR1 SGHRS, CDR2 YFSETQ. The CDR3 sequence is CASSFSPGEGEQYF. CDR3 bases: TGCGCCAGCAGCTTCTCCCCAGGGGAAGGCGAGCAGTACTTC.

The chain uses TRBV20-1 and TRBJ2-7; D is unresolved. Germline-derived CDR1 and CDR2 are DFQATT and SNEGSKA (reference sequence). CDR3 length: 12 amino acids. Trimming took off 6 bases at V and 3 bases at J, with 12 bases between the two ends. CDR3 amino acids: CSASPLSYEQYF. The CDR3 DNA reads TGCAGTGCCAGCCCGTTAAGCTACGAGCAGTACTTC.

This clonotype was counted only a few times. This chain joins TRBV20-1 and TRBJ2-5, with D uncertain. Germline CDR1 is DFQATT and CDR2 is SNEGSKA (reference sequence). This CDR3 is 13 amino acids long. Trimming stripped 0 bases from V and 5 bases from J, with 10 bases between. CDR3 loop: CSARDRISETQYF. Written as DNA, the CDR3 is TGCAGTGCTAGAGATAGAATCTCTGAGACCCAGTACTTC.

The V and J genes are TRBV20-1 and TRBJ2-1, with TRBD2 identical over 9 bases. Germline V CDR1 and CDR2: DFQATT, SNEGSKA (reference sequence). CDR3 length equals 16 residues. V lost 0 bases to trimming and J lost 5 bases; unmatched junction nucleotides: 8. CDR3 bases: TGCAGTGCTAGAGATCTCCGGACTAGCGATCACAATGAGCAGTTCTTC. It is translated as CSARDLRTSDHNEQFF.

The rearrangement uses TRBV6-2 or TRBV6-3 and TRBJ2-7, with 12 bases identical to TRBD2. Germline V CDR1 and CDR2: MNHEY, SVGEGT. The V gene end was trimmed by 10 bases and the J gene end by 2 bases; junction bases not matched to a gene: 3. This CDR3 region has 13 residues. This chain's CDR3 is CATRLAGAYEQYF. The CDR3 DNA reads TGTGCCACCAGACTAGCGGGGGCCTACGAGCAGTACTTC.

This clonotype was recorded many times. V gene TRBV20-1 combines with J gene TRBJ2-1; D not certain. Trimming took off 5 bases at V and 8 bases at J, with 7 bases between the two ends. CDR1 and CDR2 (germline): DFQATT, SNEGSKA (reference sequence). This CDR3 has 10 residues. CDR3 region: CSAPAHEQFF. The CDR3 DNA follows: TGCAGTGCTCCGGCACATGAGCAGTTCTTC.

This clonotype was counted a few times. One base away lies a much larger clone, so this may be a sequencing read error. The V gene is TRBV28, the J gene TRBJ2-3; 7 nucleotides match TRBD2. The CDR3 consists of 17 residues. Per the germline V gene, CDR1 is MDHEN and CDR2 is SYDVKM. V lost 4 bases to trimming and J lost 0 bases; unmatched junction nucleotides: 10. CDR3 bases: TGTGCCAGCAGTTCCCCTGAGGTTAGCGGGAGCACAGATACGCAGTATTTT. Encoded protein: CASSSPEVSGSTDTQYF.

The chain has TRBV20-1 and TRBJ2-1; 9 positions agree with TRBD1. The CDR3 is 16 amino acids. Germline V lookup: CDR1 DFQATT, CDR2 SNEGSKA (reference sequence). With V trimmed by 0 bases and J by 2 bases, 5 bases remained unmatched. CDR3 sequence reads: CSARDQGQGAYNEQFF. CDR3 in DNA: TGCAGTGCTAGAGATCAGGGACAGGGAGCCTACAATGAGCAGTTCTTC.

A note on this clonotype: A read error is possible here, since a much larger clone lies one base away. V gene TRBV12-3 or TRBV12-4 combines with J gene TRBJ2-1, with a weak D call TRBD2 (6 bases). The CDR3 runs to 14 residues. Trimming stripped 9 bases from V and 3 bases from J, with 15 bases between. Here the CDR3 DNA reads TGTGCCAGTCAGGTGACGGGGGACTACAATGAGCAGTTCTTC. It translates to CASQVTGDYNEQFF.

This clonotype was detected only a few times. The chain joins TRBV10-3 to TRBJ2-1; 7 nucleotides align to TRBD1. V lost 0 bases, J lost 8 bases, and 4 bases stayed unmatched. Germline V lookup: CDR1 ENHRY, CDR2 SYGVKD. The CDR3 sequence is 14 residues long. The CDR3: CAISESGQFDEQFF. CDR3 in DNA: TGTGCCATCAGTGAGTCGGGACAGTTTGATGAGCAGTTCTTC.

This sequence joins TRBV12-3 or TRBV12-4 and TRBJ2-3; D may match TRBD1 or TRBD2 (5 bases each). CDR3 length equals 16 residues. V shed 5 bases and J shed 3 bases, with 18 bases lying between them. CDR3 loop: CASSNGAGWVTDTQYF. CDR3 nucleotides: TGTGCCAGCAGTAACGGGGCCGGTTGGGTTACAGATACGCAGTATTTT.

This clonotype was seen many times. The genes are TRBV15 and TRBJ2-7, with TRBD1 as a possible D gene (6 bases). Germline assignment: CDR1 LNHNV and CDR2 YYDKDF (reference sequence). This CDR3 is 15 amino acids long. V was trimmed by 0 bases and J by 2 bases, leaving 11 bases between them. As DNA, the CDR3 is TGTGCCACCAGCAGAGATCACGGACAGACCTACGAGCAGTACTTC. Translating gives CATSRDHGQTYEQYF.

There are a few counts of this clonotype. This chain links TRBV4-2 with TRBJ2-5; D gene uncertain. Germline V CDR1 and CDR2: LGHNA, YNFKEQ. V was cut by 4 bases and J by 2 bases, with 11 bases left in between. The CDR3 consists of 14 residues. The CDR3 sequence is CASSLPGSQETQYF. The CDR3 DNA is TGTGCCAGCAGCCTCCCAGGCTCACAAGAGACCCAGTACTTC.

This chain links TRBV28 with TRBJ2-7, with TRBD1 matching over 8 bases. CDR1 is MDHEN and CDR2 is SYDVKM in the germline V gene. This CDR3 has 15 residues. J lost 0 bases, V lost 5 bases, and 6 bases had no gene match. The CDR3, as DNA: TGTGCCAGCAGTCCGGGACAGGCCCGCTCCTACGAGCAGTACTTC. Amino acid sequence: CASSPGQARSYEQYF.

There are a few counts of this clonotype. The chain recombines TRBV6-6 with TRBJ1-1; D is perhaps TRBD1 (5 bases). Trimming removed 7 bases at V and 1 base at J, with 10 bases between. This CDR3 spans 13 amino acids. CDR1 is MNHNY and CDR2 is SVGAGI in the germline V gene (reference sequence). The CDR3 DNA sequence: TGTGCCAGCAAGGCACAGGCGAACACTGAAGCTTTCTTT. Translation: CASKAQANTEAFF.

In this sample, this clonotype turned up many times. The chain uses TRBV20-1 and TRBJ2-3, with D unresolved. Trimming left V 3 bases short and J 2 bases short, with 3 bases between. This CDR3 region has 11 residues. Germline CDR1 DFQATT, CDR2 SNEGSKA (reference sequence). Here the CDR3 reads CSARHTDTQYF. DNA for the CDR3: TGCAGTGCTAGGCACACAGATACGCAGTATTTT.

A few counts support this clonotype. The V gene is TRBV29-1, the J gene TRBJ1-2; D remains ambiguous. The CDR3 covers 12 residues. The V end was cut by 4 bases, the J end by 3 bases, with 9 bases between. The germline gives CDR1 SQVTM, CDR2 ANQGSEA. The CDR3 DNA follows: TGCAGCGTTGTTGCCGAAGACTATGGCTACACCTTC. It codes for CSVVAEDYGYTF.

This clonotype was observed at least ten times. This chain links TRBV12-3 or TRBV12-4 with TRBJ1-6; TRBD1 is a possible D gene (5 bases). V shed 1 base and J shed 15 bases, with 10 bases lying between them. This CDR3 region has 12 residues. The DNA for the CDR3 is TGTGCCAGCAGTTTAGGACGGGGCGACCTCCACTTT. Protein sequence: CASSLGRGDLHF.

The chain combines TRBV4-2 with TRBJ1-2, with 8 bases that match TRBD1. With V trimmed by 0 bases and J by 7 bases, 4 bases remained unmatched. Germline-derived CDR1 and CDR2 are LGHNA and YNFKEQ. CDR3 length equals 14 residues. In nucleotides, the CDR3 is TGTGCCAGCAGCCAAGAGTCAGGGGGCAGTGGCTACACCTTC. It translates to CASSQESGGSGYTF.